The rows below give T cell receptor beta chains drawn from one sample of a study of blood T cell repertoires in COVID-19. Profiling relied on immunoSEQ multiplex PCR, and the TCRdb table lists in-frame clones only, not all of them. The top ten clones hold roughly 3.9% of a sample with roughly 160,000 clones, approximately 88% of them seen once. Sequencing used peripheral blood. The receptors here all came from a woman aged 60-70 years who had recovered from COVID-19. Each CDR3 is given with its conserved first and last residue. Fields, in order: D gene, clone size, J gene, V gene, CDR3 DNA, CDR3 protein. D genes are given only for firm matches. Not every row has a clone size; where given, it reads once, few, many or a size class.

D: -; size: -; J: TRBJ2-1; V: TRBV11-2; DNA: TGTGCCAGCAGCTCCAGGGTAGTAGATAAGCAGTTCTTC; CDR3: CASSSRVVDKQFF
D: -; size: -; J: TRBJ2-3; V: TRBV18; DNA: TGTGCCAGCTCACCCCTGAGGAGCACAGATACGCAGTATTTT; CDR3: CASSPLRSTDTQYF
D: TRBD2; size: once; J: TRBJ2-3; V: TRBV3-1/TRBV3-2; DNA: TGTGCCAGCAGTACCTCGGGAGCGGGGACTGTGCATTTT; CDR3: CASSTSGAGTVHF
D: -; size: -; J: TRBJ1-2; V: TRBV28; DNA: TGTGCCAGCAGTTACCCGGATGGCTACACCTTC; CDR3: CASSYPDGYTF
D: TRBD1; size: -; J: TRBJ1-5; V: TRBV28; DNA: TGTGCCAGCGGAGACAGGGGGCGCCTGTCTTGGGATCAGCCCCAGCATTTT; CDR3: CASGDRGRLSWDQPQHF
D: -; size: few; J: TRBJ2-1; V: TRBV4-3; DNA: TGCGCCAGCAGCCACACAGGGTCCTACAATGAGCAGTTCTTC; CDR3: CASSHTGSYNEQFF
D: -; size: -; J: TRBJ1-2; V: TRBV3-1/TRBV3-2; DNA: TGTGCCAGCAGCCAAGCAGGGGATGGCTACACCTTC; CDR3: CASSQAGDGYTF
D: -; size: -; J: TRBJ1-1; V: TRBV4-1; DNA: TGCGCCAGCAGCCAAGATGCCGTGTCGGTCACTGAAGCTTTCTTT; CDR3: CASSQDAVSVTEAFF
D: -; size: -; J: TRBJ2-7; V: TRBV15; DNA: TGTGCCACCAGCAGGGGCGAGGGCCACTACGAGCAGTACTTC; CDR3: CATSRGEGHYEQYF
D: -; size: -; J: TRBJ2-7; V: TRBV4-1; DNA: TGCGCCAGCAGCCAAGTTTGGACAGTAAGCTCCTACGAGCAGTACTTC; CDR3: CASSQVWTVSSYEQYF
D: -; size: -; J: TRBJ1-6; V: TRBV4-3; DNA: TGCGCCAGCAGCCAAGATTGGGGAACAGGGTCTCATTCACCCCTCCACTTT; CDR3: CASSQDWGTGSHSPLHF
D: TRBD1; size: once; J: TRBJ1-4; V: TRBV3-1/TRBV3-2; DNA: TGTGCCAGCAGCCAAGACAGGGGGTCTACTAATGAAAAACTGTTTTTT; CDR3: CASSQDRGSTNEKLFF
D: TRBD1; size: -; J: TRBJ1-6; V: TRBV11-3; DNA: TGTGCCAGCAGCTCAGACGGGACAGCCAATTCACCCCTCCACTTT; CDR3: CASSSDGTANSPLHF
D: -; size: -; J: TRBJ1-5; V: TRBV28; DNA: TGTGCCAGCAGTTTTTGGGGGGAGGGTCAGCCCCAGCATTTT; CDR3: CASSFWGEGQPQHF
D: TRBD2; size: -; J: TRBJ2-7; V: TRBV10-2; DNA: TGCGCCAGCAGTGGCGGGGGGGCCTCCTACGAGCAGTACTTC; CDR3: CASSGGGASYEQYF
D: TRBD2; size: -; J: TRBJ2-4; V: TRBV6-6; DNA: TGTGCCCGCCGGGGGGGGGACATTCAGTACTTC; CDR3: CARRGGDIQYF
D: -; size: -; J: TRBJ2-7; V: TRBV6-4; DNA: TGTGCCAGCAGTGACTCGAAGCAGGGGGGCTCCTACGAGCAGTACTTC; CDR3: CASSDSKQGGSYEQYF
D: -; size: -; J: TRBJ1-2; V: TRBV7-9; DNA: TGTGCCAGCAGCCAGGACAGTCGTGCCTTTTATGGCTACACCTTC; CDR3: CASSQDSRAFYGYTF
D: -; size: -; J: TRBJ1-2; V: TRBV5-1; DNA: TGCGCCAGCAGCTTGGACGGGTCTAACTATGGCTACACCTTC; CDR3: CASSLDGSNYGYTF
D: TRBD1; size: few; J: TRBJ1-5; V: TRBV28; DNA: TGTGCCAGCAGTTTAAACACCGGGACAGCCAGCAATCAGCCCCAGCATTTT; CDR3: CASSLNTGTASNQPQHF
D: TRBD1; size: -; J: TRBJ1-5; V: TRBV19; DNA: TGTGCCAGTACAACAACCCGACAGGGTGCTCAGCCCCAGCATTTT; CDR3: CASTTTRQGAQPQHF
D: -; size: -; J: TRBJ2-1; V: TRBV2; DNA: TGTGCCACCGAGGGGGGGGGACTGGAGCAGTTCTTC; CDR3: CATEGGGLEQFF
D: TRBD2; size: -; J: TRBJ2-1; V: TRBV29-1; DNA: TGCAGCGTTGACCCCGGGACTAGTGTTCTCGAGCAGTTCTTC; CDR3: CSVDPGTSVLEQFF